One sample yielded the 13 T cell receptor beta chains listed below, sequenced in a study of blood T cell repertoires in COVID-19. Using immunoSEQ multiplex PCR, the repertoire was profiled, and TCRdb retains in-frame clones only, with some absent. The sample has about 380,000 clones, less than 85% seen once. Source material: peripheral blood. These receptors were obtained from a young woman with acute or convalescent COVID-19.

This chain joins TRBV2 and TRBJ1-1, with unresolved D. CDR3 length: 13 residues. Germline V gene lookup returns CDR1 SNHLY and CDR2 FYNNEI. Trimming left V 6 bases short and J 1 base short, with 9 bases between. CDR3 bases: TGTGCCAGCAGGCCGCGACAGAACACTGAAGCTTTCTTT. Residues: CASRPRQNTEAFF.

The V gene is TRBV12-3 or TRBV12-4, the J gene TRBJ2-1; D is possibly TRBD1 (5 bases). The V end lost 11 bases, the J end lost 12 bases, and 17 bases lay between the germline ends. The CDR3 has 11 residues. The CDR3 region is CAAGRGFSQFF. DNA of the CDR3: TGTGCCGCCGGAAGGGGATTTTCGCAGTTCTTC.

This clone came up a few times. The chain joins TRBV6-5 to TRBJ2-4; 9 bases line up with TRBD1. From germline, CDR1 is MNHEY and CDR2 SVGAGI. The CDR3 is made up of 15 amino acids. After removal of 6 bases from V and 8 bases from J, the junction contained 11 bases not matched to a gene. This CDR3 is CASSPIQGALYIQYF. The CDR3 DNA is TGTGCCAGCAGCCCGATACAGGGGGCGTTATACATTCAGTACTTC.

This clone was recorded a few times. J is TRBJ1-1 and V is TRBV9; D remains unclear. The germline gives CDR1 SGDLS, CDR2 YYNGEE. V was cut by 4 bases and J by 4 bases, with 11 bases left in between. The CDR3 runs 13 residues. DNA for the CDR3: TGTGCCAGCAGCATGGGGAGGGTCACTGAAGCTTTCTTT. It is translated as CASSMGRVTEAFF.

This clone was counted once. The J gene is TRBJ1-2, the V gene TRBV5-1; no firm D call. The V end lost 2 bases, the J end lost 5 bases, and 16 bases lay between the germline ends. Germline values: CDR1 SGHRS, CDR2 YFSETQ. This CDR3 spans 15 amino acids. The CDR3 nucleotides are TGCGCCAGCAGCTTAGATCCAGGCTCCCAATATGGCTACACCTTC. Protein sequence: CASSLDPGSQYGYTF.

V is TRBV19 and J is TRBJ1-5; D remains ambiguous. V was pared by 3 bases and J by 1 base, with 16 bases between. This CDR3 has 17 residues. The V gene's germline CDR1 is LNHDA and CDR2 SQIVND (reference sequence). Here the CDR3 reads CASSIRWAGPSNQPQHF. In DNA, the CDR3 is TGTGCCAGTAGTATTCGGTGGGCAGGTCCGAGCAATCAGCCCCAGCATTTT.

This sequence joins TRBV5-6 and TRBJ2-7; D may be TRBD2 (6 bases). Trimming removed 4 bases at V and 2 bases at J, with 13 bases between. Germline V lookup: CDR1 SGHDT, CDR2 YYEEEE. The CDR3 is made up of 14 amino acids. The CDR3 DNA sequence: TGTGCCAGCAGCGCAACTAGCAGCGCCTACGAGCAGTACTTC. Translated: CASSATSSAYEQYF.

This CDR3 is CASSVLASTDTQYF. The CDR3 region has the DNA TGTGCCAGCAGTGTTCTAGCTAGCACAGATACGCAGTATTTT. This chain connects TRBV25-1 to TRBJ2-3, with D tentatively TRBD2 (5 bases). This CDR3 region has 14 residues. V was cut by 4 bases and J by 0 bases, with 8 bases left in between. The germline CDR1 and CDR2 sequences are MGHDK and SYGVNS.

The gene calls are TRBV19 and TRBJ2-7; the D gene is possibly TRBD2 (5 bases). Germline CDR1 and CDR2: LNHDA and SQIVND (reference sequence). Trimming left V 3 bases short and J 6 bases short, with 12 bases between. CDR3 length: 13 residues. As DNA, the CDR3 is TGTGCCAGTAGTATTGAGGGTCCTGGCGAGCAGTACTTC. Amino acid sequence: CASSIEGPGEQYF.

This clone was counted a single time. This chain links TRBV7-2 with TRBJ2-1; 10 nucleotides match TRBD1. Germline V gives CDR1 SGHTA, CDR2 FQGNSA. There are 14 residues in the CDR3. Germline trimming cut 11 bases from V and 8 bases from J; bases unmatched to any gene: 12. As DNA, the CDR3 is TGTGCCCAAACCCGGACAGGGGGGTTGCATGAGCAGTTCTTC. It specifies CAQTRTGGLHEQFF.

This clone was picked up one time. This rearrangement joins TRBV27 to TRBJ1-1; TRBD1 is a possible D gene (5 bases). Per the germline V gene, CDR1 is MNHEY and CDR2 is SMNVEV (reference sequence). The CDR3 totals 16 residues. The V end was cut by 5 bases, the J end by 4 bases, with 20 bases between. This CDR3 is CASSTDIRAVSTEAFF. CDR3 bases: TGTGCCAGCAGTACTGACATCAGGGCGGTGAGCACTGAAGCTTTCTTT.

This chain joins TRBV27 and TRBJ1-1; TRBD1 agrees at 8 bases. Per the germline V gene, CDR1 is MNHEY and CDR2 is SMNVEV (reference sequence). This CDR3 has 14 residues. J lost 1 base, V lost 4 bases, and 2 bases had no gene match. The CDR3 loop is CASSSGGENTEAFF. Here the CDR3 DNA reads TGTGCCAGCAGTTCAGGGGGCGAGAACACTGAAGCTTTCTTT.

The chain recombines TRBV19 with TRBJ1-1; 7 nucleotides match TRBD1. CDR3 length: 14 amino acids. Germline V gene lookup returns CDR1 LNHDA and CDR2 SQIVND (reference sequence). V lost 2 bases and J lost 2; bases outside the gene matches: 2. The DNA for the CDR3 is TGTGCCAGTAGTATAACAGGGGCTAACACTGAAGCTTTCTTT. Encoded protein: CASSITGANTEAFF. Full variable domain (rest looked up from reference TRBV19 and TRBJ1-1): DGGITQSPKYLFRKEGQNVTLSCEQNLNHDAMYWYRQDPGQGLRLIYYSQIVNDFQKGDIAEGYSVSREKKESFPLTVTSAQKNPTAFYLCASSITGANTEAFFGQGTRLTVV.